The entry that follows covers one T cell receptor (beta chain) sequence. The count of this clone is one. Its antigen has not been determined. No quality values exist for individual bases; no much larger clone is one base distant. This sample was included in a study of radiotherapy plus CTLA-4 blockade in lung cancer (dated by TCRdb to 2016 to 2019). Study-level background: Objective responses occurred in around 19% of enrolled patients, and about 33% achieved disease control.

The study evaluated CTLA-4 blockade (ipilimumab) given together with focal radiation therapy in patients who had chemo-refractory metastatic non-small-cell lung cancer. Paper-wide results and their limitations: TCR clones derived from tumors expanded in peripheral blood after treatment with radiotherapy and ipilimumab. The strongest predictors of response, as reported, were early dynamic changes in blood T cell clones along with a rise in serum interferon-beta after radiation.

The receptor library was made with the immunoSEQ multiplex PCR assay. TCRdb stores this immuneACCESS table with in-frame sequences only. Part of the clones is absent; in the studies checked, under half of the shortfall reflects unresolved V genes, and no reason is known for the rest. A total of some 110,000 clones appear in this sample, about nine tenths of them only once. Under 8% of the sample lies in the top ten. V loses 7 bases of germline sequence and J loses 4 bases, and the interval between the two ends is 14 bases. Taken from the germline V gene (reference sequence), the CDR1 and CDR2 loops are WNHNN and SYGVQD. From the cysteine through the phenylalanine, the CDR3 covers 13 amino acids. CDR3 DNA is the only sequence kept; it has 39 bases, read in frame from the first base.

The sequencing used peripheral blood, collected from a patient treated with radiotherapy plus ipilimumab. The sequence came from a human donor with non-small cell lung cancer that progressed on radiotherapy plus ipilimumab. This chain is built from TRBV10-1 and TRBJ2-7; possibly the D gene is TRBD2, per 5 matching bases. The nucleotide sequence is given as TGCGCCAGCATTGGCGGGCAGAAATACGAGCAGTACTTC. Its protein reads: CASIGGQKYEQYF.